This T cell receptor beta chain emerged from a study of blood T cell repertoires in COVID-19. Across the study: COVID-19 samples, acute and convalescent, were from the United States, Italy and Spain.

This clone occurred a few times. Trimming removed 5 bases from V and 7 bases from J, with 11 bases in between. In germline, CDR1 is MNHEY, CDR2 SVGAGI. This CDR3 is 12 amino acids long. Per the original methods: Amplified reference gene primers provided the basis for estimating nucleated cell counts. TCRdb's table, derived via immunoSEQ multiplex PCR, lists solely in-frame clones and lacks some. V and J calls and clone size follow that table, whereas D and trimming were derived from the DNA. The repertoire holds more than 90,000 clones, 70% to 85% seen once, with around 24% in the top ten. The TCR was taken from a woman aged 55-75 years in a cohort sampled during active or convalescent COVID-19. The sequenced sample was peripheral blood. The chain uses TRBV6-5 and TRBJ1-1, with D perhaps TRBD1 (6 bases). The CDR3 spells CASSTGKVEAFF. The CDR3 DNA follows: TGTGCCAGCAGTACAGGGAAGGTTGAAGCTTTCTTT.